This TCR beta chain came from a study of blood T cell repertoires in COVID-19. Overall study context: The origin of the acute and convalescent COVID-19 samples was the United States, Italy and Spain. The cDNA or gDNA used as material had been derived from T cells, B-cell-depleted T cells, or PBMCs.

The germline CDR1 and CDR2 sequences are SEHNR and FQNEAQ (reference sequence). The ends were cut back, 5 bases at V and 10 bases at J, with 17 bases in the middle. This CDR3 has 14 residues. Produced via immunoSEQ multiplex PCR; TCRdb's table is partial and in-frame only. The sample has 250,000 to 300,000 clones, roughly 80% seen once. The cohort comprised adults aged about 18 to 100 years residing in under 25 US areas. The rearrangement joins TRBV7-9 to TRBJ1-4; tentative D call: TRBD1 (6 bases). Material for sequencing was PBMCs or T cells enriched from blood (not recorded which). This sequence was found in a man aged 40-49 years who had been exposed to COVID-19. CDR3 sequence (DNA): TGTGCCAGCAGCGCCGCGGGGGCTTTAGGAAAACTGTTTTTT. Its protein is CASSAAGALGKLFF.